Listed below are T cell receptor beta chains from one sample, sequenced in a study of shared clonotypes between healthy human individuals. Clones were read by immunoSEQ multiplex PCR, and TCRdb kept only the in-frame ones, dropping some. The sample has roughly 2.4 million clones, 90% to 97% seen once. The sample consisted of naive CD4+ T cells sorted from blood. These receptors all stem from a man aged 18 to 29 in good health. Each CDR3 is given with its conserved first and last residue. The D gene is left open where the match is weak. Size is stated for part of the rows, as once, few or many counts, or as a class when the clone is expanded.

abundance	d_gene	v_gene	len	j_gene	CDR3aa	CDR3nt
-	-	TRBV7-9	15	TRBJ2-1	CASSLSGSSWNEQFF	TGTGCCAGCAGCCTGAGCGGTAGCTCGTGGAATGAGCAGTTCTTC
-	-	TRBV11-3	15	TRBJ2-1	CASSFKGGNYNEQFF	TGTGCCAGCAGCTTTAAGGGTGGAAACTACAATGAGCAGTTCTTC
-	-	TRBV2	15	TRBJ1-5	CASSRGGRDNQPQHF	TGTGCCAGCAGTAGGGGTGGCAGGGATAATCAGCCCCAGCATTTT
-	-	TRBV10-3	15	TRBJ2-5	CAASGTGGIGETQYF	TGTGCCGCCTCCGGGACTGGGGGCATTGGAGAGACCCAGTACTTC
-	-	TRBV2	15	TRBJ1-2	CASSALGEVSIGYTF	TGTGCCAGCAGTGCCCTGGGCGAGGTTTCTATCGGCTACACCTTC
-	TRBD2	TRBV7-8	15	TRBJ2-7	CASSSWTSGTYEQYF	TGTGCCAGCAGCTCCTGGACTAGCGGGACCTACGAGCAGTACTTC
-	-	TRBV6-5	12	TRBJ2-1	CASSLLGHEQFF	TGTGCCAGCAGTCTACTGGGGCATGAGCAGTTCTTC
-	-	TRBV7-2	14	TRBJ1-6	CASSMTGVTSPLHF	TGTGCCAGCAGCATGACAGGAGTTACCTCACCCCTCCACTTT
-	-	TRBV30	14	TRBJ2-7	CAFQKQGPLFEQYF	TGTGCCTTCCAAAAACAGGGACCCCTCTTCGAGCAGTACTTC
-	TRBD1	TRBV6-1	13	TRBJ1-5	CASSWTGSQPQHF	TGTGCCAGCAGCTGGACAGGGTCTCAGCCCCAGCATTTT
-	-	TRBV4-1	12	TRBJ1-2	CASSQEGRRKLF	TGCGCCAGCAGCCAAGAAGGCCGGAGGAAACTCTTC
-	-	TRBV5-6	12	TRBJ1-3	CASSLIRDTIYF	TGTGCCAGCAGCTTAATCCGGGACACCATATATTTT
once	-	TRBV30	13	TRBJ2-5	CAWSLSRGETQYF	TGTGCCTGGAGTTTGTCGAGAGGGGAGACCCAGTACTTC
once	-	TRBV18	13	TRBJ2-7	CASSPQKTYEQYF	TGTGCCAGCTCACCACAGAAAACCTACGAGCAGTACTTC